In its sample, the clone carrying this T cell receptor (beta chain) was seen many times. Antigen: not known. Each CDR3 protein is one row after TCRdb ran MiXCR on the 5' RACE reads. The sample shows a few hundred thousand distinct CDR3 sequences, 15% to 20% of them seen only once. The V end was cut by 7 bases, the J end by 1 base, with 14 bases between. The germline V gene encodes CDR1 SQVTM and CDR2 ANQGSEA. The CDR3 covers 14 residues. The data belong to a study of T-cell memory formation after mild COVID-19. Study in general: Largely donor-specific TCR clusters were found. Study outcomes and limitations: Among CD4+ contracting clones, most were CM and EM, and CD8+ ones EMRA. Clones that contracted from day 15 to 85 had balanced CD4/CD8; later expanders were CD4+ biased.

Sequences were obtained from PBMCs or a T cell subset sorted from them (not recorded which). The receptor was isolated from a man younger than 30 who had mild COVID-19 (a few samples of this study predate the infection). Cell type and time point are not known. The chain combines TRBV29-1 with TRBJ2-1, with D perhaps assigned TRBD1 or TRBD2 (5 bases each). CDR3 nucleotide sequence: TGCAGCGGAACCGGGACCCCGTCCTACAATGAGCAGTTCTTC. This sequence encodes CSGTGTPSYNEQFF.